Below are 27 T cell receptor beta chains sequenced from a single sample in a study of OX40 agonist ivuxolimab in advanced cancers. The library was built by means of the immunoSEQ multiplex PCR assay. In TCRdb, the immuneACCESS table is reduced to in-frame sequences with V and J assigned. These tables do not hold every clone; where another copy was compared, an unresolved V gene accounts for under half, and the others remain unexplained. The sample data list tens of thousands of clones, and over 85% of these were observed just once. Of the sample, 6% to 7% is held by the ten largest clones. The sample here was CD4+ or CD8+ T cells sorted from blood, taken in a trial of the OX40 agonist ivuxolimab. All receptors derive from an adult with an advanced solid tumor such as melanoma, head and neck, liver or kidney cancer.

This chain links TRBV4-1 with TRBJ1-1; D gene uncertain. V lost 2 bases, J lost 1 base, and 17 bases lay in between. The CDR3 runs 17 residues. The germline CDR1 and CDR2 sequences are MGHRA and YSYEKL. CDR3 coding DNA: TGCGCCAGCAGCCAACCCCGGTGGGCAGAAGGGAACACTGAAGCTTTCTTT. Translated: CASSQPRWAEGNTEAFF.

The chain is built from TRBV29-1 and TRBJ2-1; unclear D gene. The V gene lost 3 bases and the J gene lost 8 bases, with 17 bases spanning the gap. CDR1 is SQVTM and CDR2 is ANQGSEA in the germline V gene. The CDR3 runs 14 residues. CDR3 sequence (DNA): TGCAGCGTTGAGCTAGACCCCGCAGGCGATGAGCAGTTCTTC. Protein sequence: CSVELDPAGDEQFF.

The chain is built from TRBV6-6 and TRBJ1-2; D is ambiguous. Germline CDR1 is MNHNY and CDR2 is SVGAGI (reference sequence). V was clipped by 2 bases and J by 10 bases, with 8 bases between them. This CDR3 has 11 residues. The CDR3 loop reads CASSYGSLYTF. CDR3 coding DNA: TGTGCCAGCAGTTACGGAAGCCTCTACACCTTC.

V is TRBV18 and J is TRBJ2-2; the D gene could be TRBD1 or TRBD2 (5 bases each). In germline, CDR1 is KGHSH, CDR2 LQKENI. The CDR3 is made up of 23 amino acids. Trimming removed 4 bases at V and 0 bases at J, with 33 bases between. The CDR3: CASSHIASSRDAGQKSNTGELFF. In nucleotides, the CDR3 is TGTGCCAGCTCACATATCGCTTCTAGCCGGGACGCCGGCCAAAAATCGAACACCGGGGAGCTGTTTTTT.

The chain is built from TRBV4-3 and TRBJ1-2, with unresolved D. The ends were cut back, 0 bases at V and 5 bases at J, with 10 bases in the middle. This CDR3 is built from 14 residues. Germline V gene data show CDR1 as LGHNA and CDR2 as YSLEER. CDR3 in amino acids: CASSQDLGSYGYTF. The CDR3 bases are TGCGCCAGCAGCCAAGATCTAGGGAGTTATGGCTACACCTTC.

The CDR3 DNA reads TGTGCCAGCAGTTTAGGATCAGGGGGGTCGGTCTACACCTTC. This translates into CASSLGSGGSVYTF. The rearrangement links TRBV28 to TRBJ1-2, with 7 bases identical to TRBD1. CDR1 is MDHEN and CDR2 is SYDVKM in the germline V gene. The CDR3 consists of 14 residues. V dropped 2 bases and J dropped 10; count of bases not matched to a gene: 10.

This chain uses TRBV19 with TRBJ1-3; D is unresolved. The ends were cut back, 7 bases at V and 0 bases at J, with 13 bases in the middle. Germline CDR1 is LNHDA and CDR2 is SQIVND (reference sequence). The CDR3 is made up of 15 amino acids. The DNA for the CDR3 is TGTGCCAGTAAATACCTCGGATACTCTGGAAACACCATATATTTT. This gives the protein CASKYLGYSGNTIYF. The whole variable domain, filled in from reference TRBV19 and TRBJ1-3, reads DGGITQSPKYLFRKEGQNVTLSCEQNLNHDAMYWYRQDPGQGLRLIYYSQIVNDFQKGDIAEGYSVSREKKESFPLTVTSAQKNPTAFYLCASKYLGYSGNTIYFGEGSWLTVV.

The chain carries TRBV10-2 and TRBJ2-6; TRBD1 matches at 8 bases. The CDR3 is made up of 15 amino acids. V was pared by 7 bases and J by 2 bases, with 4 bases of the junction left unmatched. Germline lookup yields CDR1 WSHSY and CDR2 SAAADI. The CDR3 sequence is CASTWTGTGANVLTF. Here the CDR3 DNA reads TGCGCCAGCACTTGGACAGGGACTGGGGCCAACGTCCTGACTTTC.

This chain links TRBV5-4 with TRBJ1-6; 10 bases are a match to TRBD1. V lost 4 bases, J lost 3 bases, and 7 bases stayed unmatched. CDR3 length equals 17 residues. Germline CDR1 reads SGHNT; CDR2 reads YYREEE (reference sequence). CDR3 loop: CASSKVGQGFYNSPLHF. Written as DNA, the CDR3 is TGTGCCAGCAGCAAGGTGGGACAGGGGTTCTATAATTCACCCCTCCACTTT.

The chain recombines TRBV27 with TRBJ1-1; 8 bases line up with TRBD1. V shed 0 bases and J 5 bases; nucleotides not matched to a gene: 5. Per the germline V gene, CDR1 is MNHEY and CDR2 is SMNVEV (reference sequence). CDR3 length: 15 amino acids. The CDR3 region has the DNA TGTGCCAGCAGTTTATCGCAGGGGGCCAGGACTGAAGCTTTCTTT. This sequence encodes CASSLSQGARTEAFF.

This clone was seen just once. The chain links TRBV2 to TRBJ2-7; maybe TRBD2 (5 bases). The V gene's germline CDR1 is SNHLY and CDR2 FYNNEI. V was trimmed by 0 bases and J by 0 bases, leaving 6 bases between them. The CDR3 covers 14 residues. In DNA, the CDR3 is TGTGCCAGCAGTGAAGCTGGGAGCTCCTACGAGCAGTACGTC. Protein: CASSEAGSSYEQYV.

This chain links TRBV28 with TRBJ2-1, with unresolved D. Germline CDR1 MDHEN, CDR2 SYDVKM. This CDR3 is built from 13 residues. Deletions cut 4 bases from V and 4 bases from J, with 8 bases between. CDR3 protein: CASSYDSYNEQFF. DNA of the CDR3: TGTGCCAGCAGTTATGACTCGTACAATGAGCAGTTCTTC.

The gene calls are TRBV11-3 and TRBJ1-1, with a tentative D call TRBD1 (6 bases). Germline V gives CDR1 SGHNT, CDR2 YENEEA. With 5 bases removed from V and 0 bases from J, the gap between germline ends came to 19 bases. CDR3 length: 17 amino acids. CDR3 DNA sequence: TGTGCCAGCAGCCCAATTAGGACAGTACTAATGAACACTGAAGCTTTCTTT. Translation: CASSPIRTVLMNTEAFF.

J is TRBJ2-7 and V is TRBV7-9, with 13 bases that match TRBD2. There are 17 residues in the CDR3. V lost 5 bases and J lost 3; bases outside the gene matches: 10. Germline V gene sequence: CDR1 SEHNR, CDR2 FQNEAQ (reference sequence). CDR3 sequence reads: CASSITTGLAGNYEQYF. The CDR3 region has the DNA TGTGCCAGCAGCATAACTACGGGACTAGCGGGAAACTACGAGCAGTACTTC.

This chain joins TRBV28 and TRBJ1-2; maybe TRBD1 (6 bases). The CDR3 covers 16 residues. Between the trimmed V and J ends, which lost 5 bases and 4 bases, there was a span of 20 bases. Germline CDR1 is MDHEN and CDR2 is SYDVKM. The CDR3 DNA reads TGTGCCAGCAGTGCCCTAACAGGGCTTGTAGGCTATGGCTACACCTTC. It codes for CASSALTGLVGYGYTF.

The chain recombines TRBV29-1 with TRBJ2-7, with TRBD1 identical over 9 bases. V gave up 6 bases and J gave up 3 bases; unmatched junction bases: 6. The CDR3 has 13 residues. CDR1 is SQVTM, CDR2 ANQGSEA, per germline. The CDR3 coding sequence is TGCAGCGTCGAGACAGGGGGTGACTACGAGCAGTACTTC. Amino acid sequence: CSVETGGDYEQYF.

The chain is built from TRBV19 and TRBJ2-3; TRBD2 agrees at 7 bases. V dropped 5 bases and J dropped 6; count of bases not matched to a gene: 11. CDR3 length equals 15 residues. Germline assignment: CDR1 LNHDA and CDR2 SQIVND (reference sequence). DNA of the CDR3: TGTGCCAGTAGTTTCGGTGGGAGGGCGGCGGATACGCAGTATTTT. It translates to CASSFGGRAADTQYF.

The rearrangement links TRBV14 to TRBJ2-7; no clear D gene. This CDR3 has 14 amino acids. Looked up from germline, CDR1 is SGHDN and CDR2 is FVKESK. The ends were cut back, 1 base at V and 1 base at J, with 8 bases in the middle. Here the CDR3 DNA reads TGTGCCAGCAGCCAAGGAGCCAAATCCTACGAGCAGTACGTC. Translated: CASSQGAKSYEQYV.

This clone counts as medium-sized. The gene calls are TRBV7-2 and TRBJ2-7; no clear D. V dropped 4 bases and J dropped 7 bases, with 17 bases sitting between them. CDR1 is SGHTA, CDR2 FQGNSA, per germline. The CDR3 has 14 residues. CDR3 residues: CASSSPGSILEQYF. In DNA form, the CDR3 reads TGTGCCAGCAGCTCTCCGGGCTCAATCCTAGAGCAGTACTTC.

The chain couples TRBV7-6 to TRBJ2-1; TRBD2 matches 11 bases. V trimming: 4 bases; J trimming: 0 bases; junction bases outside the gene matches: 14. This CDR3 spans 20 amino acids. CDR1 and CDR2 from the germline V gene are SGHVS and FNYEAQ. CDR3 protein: CASSSSGTSGSIGSYNEQFF. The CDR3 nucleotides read TGTGCCAGCAGCTCGTCCGGGACTAGCGGTTCCATAGGCTCCTACAATGAGCAGTTCTTC.

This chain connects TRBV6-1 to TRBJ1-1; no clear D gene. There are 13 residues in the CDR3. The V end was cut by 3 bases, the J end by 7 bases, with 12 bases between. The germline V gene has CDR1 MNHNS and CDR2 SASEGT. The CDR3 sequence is CASSDQGLIEAFF. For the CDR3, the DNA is TGTGCCAGCAGTGACCAAGGACTCATTGAAGCTTTCTTT.

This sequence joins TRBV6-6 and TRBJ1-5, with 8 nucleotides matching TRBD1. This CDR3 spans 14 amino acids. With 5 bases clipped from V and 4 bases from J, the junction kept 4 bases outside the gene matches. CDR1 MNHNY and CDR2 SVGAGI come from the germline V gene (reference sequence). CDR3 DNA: TGTGCCAGCAGTATACAGGGGGAAAATCAGCCCCAGCATTTT. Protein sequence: CASSIQGENQPQHF.

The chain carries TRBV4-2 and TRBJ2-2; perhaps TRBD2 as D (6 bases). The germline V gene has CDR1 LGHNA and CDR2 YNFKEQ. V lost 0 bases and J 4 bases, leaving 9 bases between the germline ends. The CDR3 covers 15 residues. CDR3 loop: CASSQESGGTGELFF. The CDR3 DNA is TGTGCCAGCAGCCAAGAGTCCGGGGGCACCGGGGAGCTGTTTTTT.

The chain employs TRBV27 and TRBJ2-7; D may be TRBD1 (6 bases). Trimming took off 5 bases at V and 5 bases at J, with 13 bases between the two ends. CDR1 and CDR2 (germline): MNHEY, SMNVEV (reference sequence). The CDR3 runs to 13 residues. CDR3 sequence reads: CASSTSQGDEQYF. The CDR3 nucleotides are TGTGCCAGCAGTACCTCACAGGGCGACGAGCAGTACTTC.

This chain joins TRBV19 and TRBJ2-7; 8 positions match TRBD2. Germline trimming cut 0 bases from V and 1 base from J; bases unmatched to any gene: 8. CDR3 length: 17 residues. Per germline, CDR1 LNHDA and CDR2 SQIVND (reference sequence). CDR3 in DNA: TGTGCCAGTAGTATAGATCACGGGACTAGTTCTTCCTACGAGCAGTACTTC. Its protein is CASSIDHGTSSSYEQYF.

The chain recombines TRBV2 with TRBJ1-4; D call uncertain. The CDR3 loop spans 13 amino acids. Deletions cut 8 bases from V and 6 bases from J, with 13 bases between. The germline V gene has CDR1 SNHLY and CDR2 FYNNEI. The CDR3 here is CASWPPGDEKLFF. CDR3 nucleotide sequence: TGTGCCAGCTGGCCACCCGGGGATGAAAAACTGTTTTTT.

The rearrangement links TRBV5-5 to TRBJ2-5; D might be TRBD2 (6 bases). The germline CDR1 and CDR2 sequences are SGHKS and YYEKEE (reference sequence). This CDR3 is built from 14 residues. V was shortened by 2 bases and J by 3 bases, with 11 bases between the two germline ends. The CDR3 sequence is CASSFGTDEETQYF. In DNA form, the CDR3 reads TGTGCCAGCAGCTTTGGGACTGATGAAGAGACCCAGTACTTC.